A selection of T cell receptor beta chains follows, all from one sample in a study of blood T cell repertoires in COVID-19. The repertoire was sequenced with immunoSEQ multiplex PCR; TCRdb's copy has only in-frame clones and lacks some. The table has 17,000 or so clones, over 65% seen once. The specimen was peripheral blood. The receptors originated from a man aged 55 to 70 with active or convalescent COVID-19. The CDR3 runs from the conserved cysteine through the conserved F or W. A D gene is named only where the DNA matches it firmly. Where a row states a size, it is once, few, many or the class of an expanded clone; other rows omit it.

v_gene: TRBV4-1; d_gene: .; abundance: .; len: 14; j_gene: TRBJ2-5; CDR3aa: CASSQDMRAETQYF; CDR3nt: TGCGCCAGCAGCCAAGATATGAGGGCAGAGACCCAGTACTTC
v_gene: TRBV6-6; d_gene: TRBD1; abundance: .; len: 11; j_gene: TRBJ2-1; CDR3aa: CASRSQGGKFF; CDR3nt: TGTGCCAGCAGGTCACAGGGGGGAAAGTTCTTC
v_gene: TRBV11-2; d_gene: TRBD1; abundance: .; len: 16; j_gene: TRBJ1-2; CDR3aa: CASSPLRAGGRDGYTF; CDR3nt: TGTGCCAGCAGCCCCCTCAGGGCAGGGGGCAGAGACGGCTACACCTTC
v_gene: TRBV6-1; d_gene: TRBD1; abundance: .; len: 17; j_gene: TRBJ1-2; CDR3aa: CASSGGDRGPGYYGYTF; CDR3nt: TGTGCCAGCAGTGGTGGCGACAGGGGGCCTGGGTACTATGGCTACACCTTC
v_gene: TRBV21-1; d_gene: .; abundance: few; len: 18; j_gene: TRBJ1-6; CDR3aa: CACQGGGEAVPYNSPLHF; CDR3nt: TGTGCCTGTCAAGGCGGGGGGGAGGCAGTCCCCTATAATTCACCCCTCCACTTT
v_gene: TRBV2; d_gene: TRBD1; abundance: .; len: 15; j_gene: TRBJ1-1; CDR3aa: CASSEEGQIQTEAFF; CDR3nt: TGTGCCAGCAGTGAAGAGGGACAGATCCAAACTGAAGCTTTCTTT
v_gene: TRBV7-9; d_gene: .; abundance: .; len: 11; j_gene: TRBJ2-7; CDR3aa: CASSLTSEQYF; CDR3nt: TGTGCCAGCAGCCTGACTTCTGAGCAGTACTTC
v_gene: TRBV4-1; d_gene: TRBD2; abundance: .; len: 15; j_gene: TRBJ2-5; CDR3aa: CASSQASGGGETQYF; CDR3nt: TGCGCCAGCAGCCAAGCCAGCGGGGGGGGAGAGACCCAGTACTTC
v_gene: TRBV9; d_gene: .; abundance: .; len: 13; j_gene: TRBJ2-1; CDR3aa: CASSVDGVGWQFF; CDR3nt: TGTGCCAGCAGCGTAGACGGGGTAGGGTGGCAGTTCTTC
v_gene: TRBV27; d_gene: .; abundance: .; len: 14; j_gene: TRBJ2-1; CDR3aa: CASSLWQGGNEQFF; CDR3nt: TGTGCCAGCAGTTTATGGCAGGGAGGCAATGAGCAGTTCTTC
v_gene: TRBV13; d_gene: .; abundance: .; len: 13; j_gene: TRBJ1-1; CDR3aa: CASSSQGGAEAFF; CDR3nt: TGTGCCAGCAGCTCGCAGGGAGGCGCTGAAGCTTTCTTT
v_gene: TRBV6-1; d_gene: .; abundance: .; len: 12; j_gene: TRBJ2-7; CDR3aa: CASSEEGRQQYF; CDR3nt: TGTGCCAGCAGTGAAGAGGGGCGACAGCAGTACTTC
v_gene: TRBV5-1; d_gene: TRBD2; abundance: few; len: 16; j_gene: TRBJ2-2; CDR3aa: CASTLAGGLNTGELFF; CDR3nt: TGCGCCAGCACACTAGCGGGGGGGTTGAACACCGGGGAGCTGTTTTTT
v_gene: TRBV6-4; d_gene: TRBD1; abundance: .; len: 15; j_gene: TRBJ1-5; CDR3aa: CASSEQGGSNQPQHF; CDR3nt: TGTGCCAGCAGTGAACAGGGGGGTAGCAATCAGCCCCAGCATTTT
v_gene: TRBV9; d_gene: .; abundance: .; len: 14; j_gene: TRBJ2-7; CDR3aa: CASSEGGGTYEQYF; CDR3nt: TGTGCCAGCAGCGAGGGGGGAGGGACCTACGAGCAGTACTTC
v_gene: TRBV29-1; d_gene: TRBD1; abundance: .; len: 14; j_gene: TRBJ2-3; CDR3aa: CSAEGTDNTDTQYF; CDR3nt: TGCAGCGCGGAAGGGACAGACAACACAGATACGCAGTATTTT
v_gene: TRBV5-1; d_gene: .; abundance: .; len: 15; j_gene: TRBJ2-5; CDR3aa: CASSLGGGVQETQYF; CDR3nt: TGCGCCAGCAGCTTGGGGGGCGGGGTCCAAGAGACCCAGTACTTC
v_gene: TRBV10-3; d_gene: .; abundance: once; len: 17; j_gene: TRBJ1-5; CDR3aa: CAISESKAAGGNQPQHF; CDR3nt: TGTGCCATCAGTGAGTCCAAAGCCGCCGGTGGCAATCAGCCCCAGCATTTT
v_gene: TRBV7-9; d_gene: .; abundance: .; len: 14; j_gene: TRBJ1-4; CDR3aa: CASSPGGASEKLFF; CDR3nt: TGTGCCAGCTCCCCGGGGGGGGCGAGTGAAAAACTGTTTTTT
v_gene: TRBV28; d_gene: TRBD2; abundance: medium-sized; len: 15; j_gene: TRBJ2-7; CDR3aa: CASSSLSGANYEQYF; CDR3nt: TGTGCCAGCAGTTCCCTGAGCGGGGCTAACTACGAGCAGTACTTC
v_gene: TRBV7-6; d_gene: TRBD1; abundance: .; len: 15; j_gene: TRBJ1-3; CDR3aa: CASSSGQVLGNTIYF; CDR3nt: TGTGCCAGCAGCTCGGGACAGGTGCTTGGAAACACCATATATTTT
v_gene: TRBV19; d_gene: TRBD1; abundance: .; len: 15; j_gene: TRBJ2-7; CDR3aa: CASSVGQGRSYEQYF; CDR3nt: TGTGCCAGTAGTGTCGGACAGGGCCGTTCCTACGAGCAGTACTTC
v_gene: TRBV5-1; d_gene: TRBD2; abundance: once; len: 15; j_gene: TRBJ2-1; CDR3aa: CASSLAGTSYNEQFF; CDR3nt: TGCGCCAGCAGCCTAGCGGGAACGTCCTACAATGAGCAGTTCTTC
v_gene: TRBV27; d_gene: .; abundance: .; len: 15; j_gene: TRBJ1-1; CDR3aa: CASSPADRLNTEAFF; CDR3nt: TGTGCCAGCAGCCCTGCTGACAGGTTGAACACTGAAGCTTTCTTT
v_gene: TRBV6-5; d_gene: TRBD2; abundance: .; len: 16; j_gene: TRBJ2-1; CDR3aa: CASSSGTSGGIDEQFF; CDR3nt: TGTGCCAGCAGTTCCGGGACTAGCGGGGGCATTGACGAGCAGTTCTTC
v_gene: TRBV28; d_gene: .; abundance: .; len: 11; j_gene: TRBJ1-4; CDR3aa: CASRTGEKLFF; CDR3nt: TGTGCCAGCAGAACAGGGGAAAAACTGTTTTTT
v_gene: TRBV9; d_gene: .; abundance: .; len: 16; j_gene: TRBJ1-4; CDR3aa: CASSVGVRRSDEKLFF; CDR3nt: TGTGCCAGCAGCGTAGGGGTAAGGAGGAGCGATGAAAAACTGTTTTTT
v_gene: TRBV6-5; d_gene: TRBD1; abundance: medium-sized; len: 14; j_gene: TRBJ1-1; CDR3aa: CASSFSGQDTEAFF; CDR3nt: TGTGCCAGCAGTTTCTCTGGACAGGACACTGAAGCTTTCTTT
v_gene: TRBV14; d_gene: .; abundance: .; len: 15; j_gene: TRBJ2-2; CDR3aa: CASSLLTGFTGELFF; CDR3nt: TGTGCCAGCAGCCTCCTGACCGGGTTCACCGGGGAGCTGTTTTTT
v_gene: TRBV5-5; d_gene: TRBD2; abundance: few; len: 18; j_gene: TRBJ2-1; CDR3aa: CASSLGSSGGVRVNEQFF; CDR3nt: TGTGCCAGCAGCTTGGGATCTAGCGGGGGCGTCCGAGTCAATGAGCAGTTCTTC
v_gene: TRBV28; d_gene: TRBD1; abundance: .; len: 15; j_gene: TRBJ2-5; CDR3aa: CASSYTGGREETQYF; CDR3nt: TGTGCCAGCAGCTATACAGGGGGCAGGGAAGAGACCCAGTACTTC
v_gene: TRBV30; d_gene: TRBD1; abundance: once; len: 13; j_gene: TRBJ1-1; CDR3aa: CAWSQGEGTEAFF; CDR3nt: TGTGCCTGGAGTCAGGGGGAAGGCACTGAAGCTTTCTTT
v_gene: TRBV27; d_gene: .; abundance: .; len: 12; j_gene: TRBJ1-6; CDR3aa: CASSSEGSPLHF; CDR3nt: TGTGCCAGCAGTTCGGAGGGTTCACCCCTCCACTTT
v_gene: TRBV7-9; d_gene: TRBD2; abundance: once; len: 15; j_gene: TRBJ2-5; CDR3aa: CASSLTAGGQETQYF; CDR3nt: TGTGCCAGCAGCTTAACCGCGGGAGGGCAAGAGACCCAGTACTTC
v_gene: TRBV5-6; d_gene: TRBD1; abundance: .; len: 14; j_gene: TRBJ1-1; CDR3aa: CASRLGTARGEAFF; CDR3nt: TGTGCCAGCAGACTAGGGACAGCCCGCGGCGAAGCTTTCTTT
v_gene: TRBV19; d_gene: TRBD1; abundance: .; len: 16; j_gene: TRBJ1-1; CDR3aa: CASSAPTGTLNTEAFF; CDR3nt: TGTGCCAGTAGTGCTCCGACAGGGACCCTTAACACTGAAGCTTTCTTT